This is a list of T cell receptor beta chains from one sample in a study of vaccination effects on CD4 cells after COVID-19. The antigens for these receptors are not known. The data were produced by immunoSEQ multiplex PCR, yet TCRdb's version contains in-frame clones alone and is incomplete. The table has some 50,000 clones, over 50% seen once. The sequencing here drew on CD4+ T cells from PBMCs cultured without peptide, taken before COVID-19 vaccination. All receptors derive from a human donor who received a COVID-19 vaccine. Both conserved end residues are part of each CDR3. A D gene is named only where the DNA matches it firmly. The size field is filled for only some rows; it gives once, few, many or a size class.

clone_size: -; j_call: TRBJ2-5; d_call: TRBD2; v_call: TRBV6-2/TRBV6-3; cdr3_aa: CASSYAGVRWETQYF; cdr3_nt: TGTGCCAGCAGTTACGCGGGAGTCCGTTGGGAGACCCAGTACTTC
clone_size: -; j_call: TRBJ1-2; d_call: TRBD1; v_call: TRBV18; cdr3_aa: CASSPPGQGYGYTF; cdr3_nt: TGTGCCAGCTCCCCCCCTGGACAGGGTTATGGCTACACCTTC
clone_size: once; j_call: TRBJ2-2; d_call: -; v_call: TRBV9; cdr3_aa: CASNRGNTGELFF; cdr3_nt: TGTGCCAGCAATCGGGGGAACACCGGGGAGCTGTTTTTT
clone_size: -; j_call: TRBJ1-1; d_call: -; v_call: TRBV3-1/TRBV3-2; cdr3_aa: CASSQVGQGTEAFF; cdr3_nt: TGTGCCAGCAGCCAAGTTGGGCAGGGCACTGAAGCTTTCTTT
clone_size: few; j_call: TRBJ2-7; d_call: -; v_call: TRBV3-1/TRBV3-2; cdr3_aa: CASSQTGYEQYF; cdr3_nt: TGTGCCAGCAGCCAAACCGGGTACGAGCAGTACTTC
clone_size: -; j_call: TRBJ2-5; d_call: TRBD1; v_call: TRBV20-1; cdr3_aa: CSASTGGIGETQYF; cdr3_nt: TGCAGTGCTAGTACAGGGGGAATTGGAGAGACCCAGTACTTC
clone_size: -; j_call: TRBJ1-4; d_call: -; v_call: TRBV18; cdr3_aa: CASSLQPGAINEKLFF; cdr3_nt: TGTGCCAGCTCGCTCCAGCCGGGGGCTATCAATGAAAAACTGTTTTTT
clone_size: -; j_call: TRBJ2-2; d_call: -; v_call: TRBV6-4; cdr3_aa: CASSAQLNTGELFF; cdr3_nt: TGTGCCAGCAGCGCTCAGTTGAACACCGGGGAGCTGTTTTTT
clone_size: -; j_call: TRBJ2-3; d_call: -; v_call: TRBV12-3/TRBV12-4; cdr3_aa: CASSLTADTQYF; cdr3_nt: TGTGCCAGCAGCCTAACGGCAGATACGCAGTATTTT
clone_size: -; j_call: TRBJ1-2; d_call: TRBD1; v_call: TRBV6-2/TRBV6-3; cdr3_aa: CASSFTGGRVGYTF; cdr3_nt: TGTGCCAGCAGTTTTACAGGGGGCAGGGTCGGCTACACCTTC
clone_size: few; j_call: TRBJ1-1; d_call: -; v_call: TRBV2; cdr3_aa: CARGQTNTEAFF; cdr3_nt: TGTGCCAGAGGACAGACGAACACTGAAGCTTTCTTT
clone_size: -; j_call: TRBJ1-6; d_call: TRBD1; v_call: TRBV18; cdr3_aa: CASSPGQGGSPLHF; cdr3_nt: TGTGCCAGCTCACCGGGACAGGGGGGTTCACCCCTCCACTTT
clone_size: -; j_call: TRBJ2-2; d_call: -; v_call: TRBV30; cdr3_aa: CALSQRVNGGELFF; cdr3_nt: TGTGCCTTAAGTCAGAGGGTCAACGGCGGGGAGCTGTTTTTT
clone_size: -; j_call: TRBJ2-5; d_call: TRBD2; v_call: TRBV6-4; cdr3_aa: CASSESASGRETQYF; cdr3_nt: TGTGCCAGCAGTGAGTCGGCTAGCGGGAGAGAGACCCAGTACTTC
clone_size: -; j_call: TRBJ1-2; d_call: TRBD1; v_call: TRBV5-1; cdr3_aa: CASSADRGVYGYTF; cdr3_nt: TGCGCCAGCAGCGCGGACAGGGGAGTCTATGGCTACACCTTC
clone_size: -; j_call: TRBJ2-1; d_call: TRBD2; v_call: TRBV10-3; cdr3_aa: CASRTSGDENEQFF; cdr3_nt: TGTGCCAGCAGGACTAGCGGGGACGAGAATGAGCAGTTCTTC
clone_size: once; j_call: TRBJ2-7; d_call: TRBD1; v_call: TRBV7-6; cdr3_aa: CASSKGPGTGGTYEQYF; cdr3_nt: TGTGCCAGCAGTAAAGGGCCCGGGACAGGAGGGACCTACGAGCAGTACTTC
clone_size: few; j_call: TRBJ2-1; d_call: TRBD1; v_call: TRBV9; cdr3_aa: CASSVEGQEGNEQFF; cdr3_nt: TGTGCCAGCAGCGTAGAGGGACAGGAGGGAAATGAGCAGTTCTTC
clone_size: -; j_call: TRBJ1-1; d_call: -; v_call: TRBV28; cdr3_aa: CASSFELLAAFF; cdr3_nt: TGTGCCAGCAGTTTTGAGTTATTGGCAGCTTTCTTT
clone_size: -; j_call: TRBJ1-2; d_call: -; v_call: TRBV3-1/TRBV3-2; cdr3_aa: CASSQGGNYGYTF; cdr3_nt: TGTGCCAGCAGCCAAGGGGGGAACTATGGCTACACCTTC
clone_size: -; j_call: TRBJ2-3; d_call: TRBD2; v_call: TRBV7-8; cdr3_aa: CASSLAGWEIAGGSGDTQYF; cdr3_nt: TGTGCCAGCAGCTTAGCAGGCTGGGAAATAGCGGGAGGGAGTGGAGATACGCAGTATTTT
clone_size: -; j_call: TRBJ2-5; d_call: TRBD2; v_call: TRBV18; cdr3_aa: CASSPAGVQETQYF; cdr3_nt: TGTGCCAGCTCACCGGCGGGGGTCCAAGAGACCCAGTACTTC
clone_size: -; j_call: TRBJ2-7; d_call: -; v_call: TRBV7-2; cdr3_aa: CASSLSGHAAYEQYF; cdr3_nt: TGTGCCAGCAGCTTAAGTGGTCACGCCGCCTACGAGCAGTACTTC
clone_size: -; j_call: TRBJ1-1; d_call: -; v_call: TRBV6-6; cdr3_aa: CASGPLSFGTEAFF; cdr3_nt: TGTGCCAGCGGACCGCTTTCTTTTGGGACTGAAGCTTTCTTT
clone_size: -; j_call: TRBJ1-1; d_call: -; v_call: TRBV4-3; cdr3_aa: CASSRDSGNTEAFF; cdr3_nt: TGCGCCAGCAGCCGGGACTCGGGGAACACTGAAGCTTTCTTT
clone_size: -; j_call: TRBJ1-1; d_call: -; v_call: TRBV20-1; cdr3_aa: CSASSGPMNTEAFF; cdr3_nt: TGCAGTGCTAGTAGCGGACCCATGAACACTGAAGCTTTCTTT
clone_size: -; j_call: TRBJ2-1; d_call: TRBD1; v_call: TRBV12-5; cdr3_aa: CASGLRTGRTYNEQFF; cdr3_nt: TGTGCTAGTGGTCTCCGGACAGGGAGGACCTACAATGAGCAGTTCTTC
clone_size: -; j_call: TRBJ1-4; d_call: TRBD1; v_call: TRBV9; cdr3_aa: CASSVGGQSNEKLFF; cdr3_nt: TGTGCCAGCAGCGTAGGGGGACAGTCTAATGAAAAACTGTTTTTT
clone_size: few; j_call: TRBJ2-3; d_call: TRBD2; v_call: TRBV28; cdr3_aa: CASSLSGKATDTQYF; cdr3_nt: TGTGCCAGCAGTTTAAGCGGGAAGGCCACAGATACGCAGTATTTT
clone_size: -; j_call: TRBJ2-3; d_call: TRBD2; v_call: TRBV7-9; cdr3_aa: CASSSGTSGIIGDTQYF; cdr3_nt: TGTGCCAGCAGCTCGGGGACTAGCGGGATAATAGGGGATACGCAGTATTTT
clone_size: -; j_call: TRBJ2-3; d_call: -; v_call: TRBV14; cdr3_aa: CASSRYWSDTQYF; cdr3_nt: TGTGCCAGCAGCCGGTACTGGTCAGATACGCAGTATTTT
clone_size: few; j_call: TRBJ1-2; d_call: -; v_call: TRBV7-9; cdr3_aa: CASSTTTGTVNYGYTF; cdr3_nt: TGTGCCAGCAGCACCACCACCGGGACCGTGAACTATGGCTACACCTTC